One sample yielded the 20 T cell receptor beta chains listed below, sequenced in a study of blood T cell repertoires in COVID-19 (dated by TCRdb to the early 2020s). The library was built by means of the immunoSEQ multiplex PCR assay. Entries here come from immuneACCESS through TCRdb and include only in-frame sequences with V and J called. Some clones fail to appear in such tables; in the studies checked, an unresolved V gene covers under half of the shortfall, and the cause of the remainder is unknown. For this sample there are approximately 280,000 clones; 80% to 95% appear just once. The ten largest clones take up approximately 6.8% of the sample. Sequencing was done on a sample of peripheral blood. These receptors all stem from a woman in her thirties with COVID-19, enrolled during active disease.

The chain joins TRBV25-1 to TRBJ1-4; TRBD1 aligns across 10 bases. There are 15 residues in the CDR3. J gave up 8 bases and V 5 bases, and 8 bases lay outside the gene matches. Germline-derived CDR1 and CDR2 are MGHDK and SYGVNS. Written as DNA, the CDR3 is TGTGCCAGCAGTATTTCTGGGACAGGGGACGAAAAACTGTTTTTT. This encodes CASSISGTGDEKLFF.

The CDR3 nucleotides are TGTGCCAGCAGCGTATTACTGGGACAGGGGATGGGAATGAACACTGAAGCTTTCTTT. Translation: CASSVLLGQGMGMNTEAFF. V and J are TRBV9 and TRBJ1-1; 10 nucleotides align to TRBD1. Looked up from germline, CDR1 is SGDLS and CDR2 is YYNGEE. The CDR3 loop spans 19 amino acids. Trimming took 1 base from V and 0 from J; bases not matched to a gene: 12.

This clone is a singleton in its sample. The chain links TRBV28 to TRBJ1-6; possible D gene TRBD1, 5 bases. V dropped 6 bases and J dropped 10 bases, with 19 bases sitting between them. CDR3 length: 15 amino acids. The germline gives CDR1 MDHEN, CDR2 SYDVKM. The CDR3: CASSTPIQVRSPLHF. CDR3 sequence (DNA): TGTGCCAGCAGCACCCCTATACAGGTGCGGTCACCCCTCCACTTT.

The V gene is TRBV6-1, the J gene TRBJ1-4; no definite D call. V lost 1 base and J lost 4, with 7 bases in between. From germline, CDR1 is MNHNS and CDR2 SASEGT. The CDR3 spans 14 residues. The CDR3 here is CASSEGRSNEKLFF. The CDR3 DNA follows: TGTGCCAGCAGTGAAGGAAGGAGTAATGAAAAACTGTTTTTT.

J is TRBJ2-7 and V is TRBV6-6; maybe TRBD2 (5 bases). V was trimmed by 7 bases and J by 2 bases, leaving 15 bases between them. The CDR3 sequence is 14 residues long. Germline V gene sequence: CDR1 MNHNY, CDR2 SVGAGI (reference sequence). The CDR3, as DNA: TGTGCCAGCACCAGAGGAGGTTCTACCTACGAGCAGTACTTC. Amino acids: CASTRGGSTYEQYF.

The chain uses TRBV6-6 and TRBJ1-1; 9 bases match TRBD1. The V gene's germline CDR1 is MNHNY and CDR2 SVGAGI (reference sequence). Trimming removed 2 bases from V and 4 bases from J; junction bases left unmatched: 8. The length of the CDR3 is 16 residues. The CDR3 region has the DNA TGTGCCAGCAGTTACCCAACAGGGGGCGCGATCACTGAAGCTTTCTTT. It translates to CASSYPTGGAITEAFF.

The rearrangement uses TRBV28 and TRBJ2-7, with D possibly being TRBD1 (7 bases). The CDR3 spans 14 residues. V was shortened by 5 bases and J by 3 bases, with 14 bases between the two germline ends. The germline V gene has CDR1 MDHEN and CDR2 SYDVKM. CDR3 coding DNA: TGTGCCAGCAGTCCAGGGGGGCCAAACTACGAGCAGTACTTC. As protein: CASSPGGPNYEQYF. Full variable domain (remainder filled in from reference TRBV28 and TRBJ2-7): DVKVTQSSRYLVKRTGEKVFLECVQDMDHENMFWYRQDPGLGLRLIYFSYDVKMKEKGDIPEGYSVSREKKERFSLILESASTNQTSMYLCASSPGGPNYEQYFGPGTRLTVT.

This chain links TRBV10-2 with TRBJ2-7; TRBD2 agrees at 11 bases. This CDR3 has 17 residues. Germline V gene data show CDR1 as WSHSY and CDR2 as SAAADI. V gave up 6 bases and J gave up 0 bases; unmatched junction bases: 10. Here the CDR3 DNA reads TGCGCCAGCAGCCAACTAGCGGGGGCAGCATTCTCCTACGAGCAGTACTTC. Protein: CASSQLAGAAFSYEQYF.

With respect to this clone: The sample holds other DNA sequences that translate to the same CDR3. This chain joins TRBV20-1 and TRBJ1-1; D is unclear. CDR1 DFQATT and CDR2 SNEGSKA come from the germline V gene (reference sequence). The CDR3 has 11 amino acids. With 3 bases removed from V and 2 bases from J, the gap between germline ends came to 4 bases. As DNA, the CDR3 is TGCAGTGCTAGGCGTAACACTGAAGCTTTCTTT. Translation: CSARRNTEAFF.

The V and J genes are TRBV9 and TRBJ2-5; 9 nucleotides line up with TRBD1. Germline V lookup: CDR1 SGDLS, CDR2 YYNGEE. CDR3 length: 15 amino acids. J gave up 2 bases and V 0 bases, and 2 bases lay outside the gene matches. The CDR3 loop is CASSVGDREQETQYF. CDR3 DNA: TGTGCCAGCAGCGTAGGGGACAGGGAACAAGAGACCCAGTACTTC.

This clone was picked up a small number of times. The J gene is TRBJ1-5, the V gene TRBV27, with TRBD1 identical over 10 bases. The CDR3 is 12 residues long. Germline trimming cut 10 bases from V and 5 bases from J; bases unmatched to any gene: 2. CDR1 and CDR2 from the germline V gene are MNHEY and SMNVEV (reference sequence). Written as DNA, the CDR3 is TGTGCCATAGGACAGGGGGATCAGCCCCAGCATTTT. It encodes CAIGQGDQPQHF.

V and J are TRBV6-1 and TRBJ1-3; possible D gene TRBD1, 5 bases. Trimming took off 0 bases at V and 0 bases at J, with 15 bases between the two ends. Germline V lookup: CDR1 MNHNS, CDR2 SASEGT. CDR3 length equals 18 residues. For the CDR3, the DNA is TGTGCCAGCAGTGAAGCGGTCCAGGGAGGCTCCTCTGGAAACACCATATATTTT. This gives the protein CASSEAVQGGSSGNTIYF.

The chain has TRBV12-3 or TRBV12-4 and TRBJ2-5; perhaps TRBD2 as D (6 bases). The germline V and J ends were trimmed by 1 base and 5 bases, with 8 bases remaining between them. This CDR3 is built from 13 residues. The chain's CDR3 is CASSLGGTETQYF. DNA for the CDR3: TGTGCCAGCAGTTTAGGGGGGACTGAGACCCAGTACTTC.

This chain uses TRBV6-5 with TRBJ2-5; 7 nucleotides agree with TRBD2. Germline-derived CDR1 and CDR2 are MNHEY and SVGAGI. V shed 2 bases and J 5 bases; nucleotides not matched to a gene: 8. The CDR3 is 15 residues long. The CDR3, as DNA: TGTGCCAGCAGTTACCCCGGGACTAATGGGGAGACCCAGTACTTC. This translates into CASSYPGTNGETQYF.

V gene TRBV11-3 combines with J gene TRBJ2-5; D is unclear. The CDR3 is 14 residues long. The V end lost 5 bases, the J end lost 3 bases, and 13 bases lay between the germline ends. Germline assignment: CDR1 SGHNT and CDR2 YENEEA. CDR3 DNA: TGTGCCAGCAGCCCTGGTAGCTTAAAAGAGACCCAGTACTTC. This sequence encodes CASSPGSLKETQYF.

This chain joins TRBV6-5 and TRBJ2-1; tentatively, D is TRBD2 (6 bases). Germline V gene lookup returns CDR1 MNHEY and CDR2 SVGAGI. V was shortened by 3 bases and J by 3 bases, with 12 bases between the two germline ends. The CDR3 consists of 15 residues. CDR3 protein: CASSYGGTDYNEQFF. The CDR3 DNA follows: TGTGCCAGCAGTTATGGGGGGACCGACTACAATGAGCAGTTCTTC.

The CDR3 sequence is CASSLTGNTEAFF. The CDR3 DNA reads as TGTGCCAGCAGCTTGACAGGGAACACTGAAGCTTTCTTT. The chain couples TRBV11-2 to TRBJ1-1, with a weak D call TRBD1 (6 bases). This CDR3 region has 13 residues. The V and J ends lost 3 bases and 1 base respectively, with 6 bases between them. The germline V gene has CDR1 SGHAT and CDR2 FQNNGV.

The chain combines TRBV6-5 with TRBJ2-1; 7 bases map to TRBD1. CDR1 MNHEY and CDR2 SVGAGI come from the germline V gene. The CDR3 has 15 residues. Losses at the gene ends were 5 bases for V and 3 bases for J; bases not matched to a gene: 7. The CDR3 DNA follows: TGTGCCAGCAGTAGAAGACAGGGCTACTACAATGAGCAGTTCTTC. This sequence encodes CASSRRQGYYNEQFF.

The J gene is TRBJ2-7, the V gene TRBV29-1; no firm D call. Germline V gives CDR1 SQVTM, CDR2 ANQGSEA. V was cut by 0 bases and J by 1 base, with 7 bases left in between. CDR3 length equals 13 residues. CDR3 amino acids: CSVEDNRSYEQYF. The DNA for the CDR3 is TGCAGCGTTGAAGATAACAGATCCTACGAGCAGTACTTC.

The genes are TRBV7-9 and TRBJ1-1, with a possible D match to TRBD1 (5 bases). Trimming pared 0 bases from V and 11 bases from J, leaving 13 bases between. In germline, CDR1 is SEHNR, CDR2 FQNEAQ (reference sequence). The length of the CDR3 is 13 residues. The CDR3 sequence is CASSLAEGPGAFF. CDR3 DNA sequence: TGTGCCAGCAGCTTAGCGGAGGGGCCCGGGGCTTTCTTT.